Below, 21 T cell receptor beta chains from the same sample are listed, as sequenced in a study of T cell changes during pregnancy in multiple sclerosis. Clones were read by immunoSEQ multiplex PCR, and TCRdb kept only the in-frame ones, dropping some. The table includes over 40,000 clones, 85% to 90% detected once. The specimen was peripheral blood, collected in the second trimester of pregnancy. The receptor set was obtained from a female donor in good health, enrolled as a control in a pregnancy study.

CDR3 nucleotides: TGTGCCAGTAGTTTACAGGGGCCAGCTAACTATGGCTACACCTTC. Encoded protein: CASSLQGPANYGYTF. The rearrangement links TRBV19 to TRBJ1-2; 7 bases are a match to TRBD1. The V segment lost 5 bases and the J segment 0 bases; nucleotides outside the gene matches: 6. There are 15 residues in the CDR3. Germline CDR1 LNHDA, CDR2 SQIVND (reference sequence).

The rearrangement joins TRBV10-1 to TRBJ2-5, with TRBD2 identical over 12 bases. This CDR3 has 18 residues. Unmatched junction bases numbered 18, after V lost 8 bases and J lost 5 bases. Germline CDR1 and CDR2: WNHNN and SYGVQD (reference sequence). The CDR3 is CASSFPPPLAGGLETQYF. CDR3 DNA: TGCGCCAGCTCCTTCCCCCCCCCTCTAGCGGGGGGGCTGGAGACCCAGTACTTC.

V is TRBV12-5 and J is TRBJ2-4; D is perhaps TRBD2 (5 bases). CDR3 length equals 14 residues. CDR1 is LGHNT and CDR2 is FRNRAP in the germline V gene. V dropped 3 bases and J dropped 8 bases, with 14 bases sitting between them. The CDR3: CASGFSGGPDIQYF. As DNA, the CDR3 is TGTGCTAGTGGTTTCTCTGGAGGCCCAGACATTCAGTACTTC.

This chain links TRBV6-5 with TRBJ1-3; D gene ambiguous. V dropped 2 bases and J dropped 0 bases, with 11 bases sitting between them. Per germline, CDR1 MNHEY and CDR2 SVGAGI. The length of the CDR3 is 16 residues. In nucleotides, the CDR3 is TGTGCCAGCAGTTACAACGCCTTGAGCTCTGGAAACACCATATATTTT. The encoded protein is CASSYNALSSGNTIYF.

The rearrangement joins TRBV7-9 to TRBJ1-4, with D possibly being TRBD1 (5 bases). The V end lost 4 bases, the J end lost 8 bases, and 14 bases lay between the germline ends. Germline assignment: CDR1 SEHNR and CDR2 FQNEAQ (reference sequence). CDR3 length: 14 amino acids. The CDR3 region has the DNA TGTGCCAGCAGCTATTGGGGGGATGGGGAAAAACTGTTTTTT. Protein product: CASSYWGDGEKLFF.

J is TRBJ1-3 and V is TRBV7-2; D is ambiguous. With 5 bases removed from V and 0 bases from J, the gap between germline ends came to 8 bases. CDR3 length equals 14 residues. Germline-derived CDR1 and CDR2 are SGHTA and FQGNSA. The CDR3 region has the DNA TGTGCCAGCAGCCCTAGCAGCTCTGGAAACACCATATATTTT. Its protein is CASSPSSSGNTIYF.

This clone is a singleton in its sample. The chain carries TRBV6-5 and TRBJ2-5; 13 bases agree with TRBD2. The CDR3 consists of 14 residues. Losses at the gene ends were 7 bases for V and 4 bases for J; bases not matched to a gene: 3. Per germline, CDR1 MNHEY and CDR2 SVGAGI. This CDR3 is CASTGLAGAETQYF. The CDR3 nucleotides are TGTGCCAGCACCGGACTAGCGGGAGCAGAGACCCAGTACTTC.

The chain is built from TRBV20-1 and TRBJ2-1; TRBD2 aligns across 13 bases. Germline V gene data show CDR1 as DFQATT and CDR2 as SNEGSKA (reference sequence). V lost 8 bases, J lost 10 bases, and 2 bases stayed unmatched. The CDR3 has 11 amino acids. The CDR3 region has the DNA TGCAGTTGGGGACTAGCGGGGGAGCAGTTCTTC. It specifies CSWGLAGEQFF.

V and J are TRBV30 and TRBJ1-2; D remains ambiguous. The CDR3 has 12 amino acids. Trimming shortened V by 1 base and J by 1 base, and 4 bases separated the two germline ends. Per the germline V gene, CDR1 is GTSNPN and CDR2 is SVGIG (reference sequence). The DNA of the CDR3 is TGTGCCTGGAGTGGTCTTAACTATGGCTACACCTTC. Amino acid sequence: CAWSGLNYGYTF.

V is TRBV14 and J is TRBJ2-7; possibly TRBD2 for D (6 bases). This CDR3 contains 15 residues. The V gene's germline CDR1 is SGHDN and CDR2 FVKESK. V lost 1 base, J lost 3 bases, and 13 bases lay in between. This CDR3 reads CASSQGGLRDYEQYF. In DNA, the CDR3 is TGTGCCAGCAGCCAAGGGGGACTGAGGGACTACGAGCAGTACTTC.

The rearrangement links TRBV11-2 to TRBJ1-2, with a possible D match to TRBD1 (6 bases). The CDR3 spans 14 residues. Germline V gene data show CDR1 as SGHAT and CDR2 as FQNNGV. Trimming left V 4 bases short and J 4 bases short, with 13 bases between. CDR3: CASSSRTERYGYTF. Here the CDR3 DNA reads TGTGCCAGCAGCTCCAGGACAGAGCGCTATGGCTACACCTTC.

The CDR3: CASSLTKRGIYEQYF. The CDR3 coding sequence is TGCGCCAGCAGCTTGACGAAGCGGGGCATCTACGAGCAGTACTTC. The J gene is TRBJ2-7, the V gene TRBV5-1; 7 nucleotides match TRBD2. Germline CDR1 SGHRS, CDR2 YFSETQ. After removal of 1 base from V and 3 bases from J, the junction contained 7 bases not matched to a gene. CDR3 length equals 15 residues.

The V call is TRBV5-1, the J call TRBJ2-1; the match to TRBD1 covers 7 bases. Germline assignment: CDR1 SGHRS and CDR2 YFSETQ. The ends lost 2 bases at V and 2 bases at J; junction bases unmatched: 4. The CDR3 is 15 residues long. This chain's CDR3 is CASSFYRGPYNEQFF. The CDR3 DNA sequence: TGCGCCAGCAGCTTTTACAGGGGACCCTACAATGAGCAGTTCTTC.

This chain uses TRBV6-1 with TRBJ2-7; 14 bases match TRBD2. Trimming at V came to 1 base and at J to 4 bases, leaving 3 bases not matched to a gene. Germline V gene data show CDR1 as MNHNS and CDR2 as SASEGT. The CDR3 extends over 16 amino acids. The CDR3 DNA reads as TGTGCCAGCAGTGAAGTGCGGACTAGCGGGAGGTACGAGCAGTACTTC. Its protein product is CASSEVRTSGRYEQYF.

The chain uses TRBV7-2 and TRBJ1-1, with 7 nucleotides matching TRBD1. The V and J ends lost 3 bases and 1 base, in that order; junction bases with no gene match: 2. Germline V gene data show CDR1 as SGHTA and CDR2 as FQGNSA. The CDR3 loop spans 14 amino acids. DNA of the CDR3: TGTGCCAGCAGCTTGGGACAGAAGAACACTGAAGCTTTCTTT. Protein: CASSLGQKNTEAFF.

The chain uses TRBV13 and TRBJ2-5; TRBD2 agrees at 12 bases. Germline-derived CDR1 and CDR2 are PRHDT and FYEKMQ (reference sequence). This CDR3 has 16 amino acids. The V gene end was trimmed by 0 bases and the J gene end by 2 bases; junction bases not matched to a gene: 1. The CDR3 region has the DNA TGTGCCAGCAGCTTAGGGACTAGCGGGGGTCAAGAGACCCAGTACTTC. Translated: CASSLGTSGGQETQYF.

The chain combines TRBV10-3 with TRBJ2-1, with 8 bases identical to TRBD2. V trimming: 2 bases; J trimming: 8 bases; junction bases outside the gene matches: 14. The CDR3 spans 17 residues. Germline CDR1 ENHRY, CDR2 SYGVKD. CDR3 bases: TGTGCCATCAGTGAGCCGACCGGCGGGAGGACGCGGGATGAGCAGTTCTTC. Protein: CAISEPTGGRTRDEQFF.

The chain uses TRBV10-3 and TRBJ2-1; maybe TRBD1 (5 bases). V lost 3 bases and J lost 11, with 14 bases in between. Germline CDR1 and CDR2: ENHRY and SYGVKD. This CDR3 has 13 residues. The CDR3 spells CAISESPDSKQFF. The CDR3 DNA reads TGTGCCATCAGTGAATCACCCGACAGTAAGCAGTTCTTC.

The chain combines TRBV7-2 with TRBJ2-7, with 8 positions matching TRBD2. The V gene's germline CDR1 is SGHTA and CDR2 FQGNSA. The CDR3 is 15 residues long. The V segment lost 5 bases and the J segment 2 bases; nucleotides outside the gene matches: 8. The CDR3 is CASSRGAGDPYEQYF. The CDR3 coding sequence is TGTGCCAGCAGCCGGGGAGCGGGGGACCCCTACGAGCAGTACTTC.

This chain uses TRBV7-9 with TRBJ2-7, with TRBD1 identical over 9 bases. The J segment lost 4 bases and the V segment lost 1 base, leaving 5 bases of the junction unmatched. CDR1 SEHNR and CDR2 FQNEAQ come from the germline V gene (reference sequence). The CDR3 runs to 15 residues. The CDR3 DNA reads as TGTGCCAGCAGCTTAGGGGGACAGGGTCCTTACGAGCAGTACTTC. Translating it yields CASSLGGQGPYEQYF.

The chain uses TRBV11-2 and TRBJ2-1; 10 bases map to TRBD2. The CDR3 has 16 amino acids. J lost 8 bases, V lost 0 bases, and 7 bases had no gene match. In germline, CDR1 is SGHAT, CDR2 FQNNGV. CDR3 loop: CASSLDRSGRVDEQFF. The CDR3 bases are TGTGCCAGCAGCTTAGATCGAAGCGGGAGGGTCGATGAGCAGTTCTTC.